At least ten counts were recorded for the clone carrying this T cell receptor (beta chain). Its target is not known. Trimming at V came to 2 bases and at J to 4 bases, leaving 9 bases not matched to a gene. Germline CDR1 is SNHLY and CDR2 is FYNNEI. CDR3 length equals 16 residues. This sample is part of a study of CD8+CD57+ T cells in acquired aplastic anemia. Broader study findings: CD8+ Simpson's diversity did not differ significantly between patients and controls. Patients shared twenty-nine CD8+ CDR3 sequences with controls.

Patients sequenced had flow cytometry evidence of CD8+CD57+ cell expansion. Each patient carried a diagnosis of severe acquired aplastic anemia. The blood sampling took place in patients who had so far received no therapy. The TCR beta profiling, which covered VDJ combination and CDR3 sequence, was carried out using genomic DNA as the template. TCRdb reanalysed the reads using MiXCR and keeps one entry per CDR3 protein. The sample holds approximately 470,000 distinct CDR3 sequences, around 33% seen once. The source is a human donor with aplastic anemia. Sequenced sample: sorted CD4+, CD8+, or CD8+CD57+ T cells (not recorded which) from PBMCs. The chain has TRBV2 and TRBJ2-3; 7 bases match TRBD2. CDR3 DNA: TGTGCCAGCAGTGAAAGCCCTAGCGGAATGGCAGATACGCAGTATTTT. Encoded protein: CASSESPSGMADTQYF.